This TCR beta chain was sequenced in a study of beta chain features in type 1 diabetes. A single heparinised blood sample, averaging roughly 110 mL, was obtained per donor. Based on CD45RO/CCR7/CD25/CD127/CD95/CD27, CD4+ regulatory, stem cell-like memory, naive and central memory cells were sorted. The purity of all sorted populations exceeded 98%. Turning to this clone: Its specificity is unknown.

The study reverse transcribed the entire isolated RNA, so it sequenced expressed TCRB transcripts. This table comes from immunoSEQ multiplex PCR, and its TCRdb copy is limited to in-frame clones, with some not included. The table includes about 160,000 clones, roughly 59% detected once. The CDR3 spans 15 residues. V lost 2 bases and J 0 bases, leaving 9 bases between the germline ends. The germline V gene encodes CDR1 SNHLY and CDR2 FYNNEI. Study conclusions and caveats: Within each of all four CD4+ subsets, Type 1 diabetes patients had TCRB CDR3s that were moderately but significantly shorter.

Source material: naive CD4+ T cells from blood. The chain uses TRBV2 and TRBJ2-3, with D possibly being TRBD1 (6 bases). The TCR comes from a man in his thirties or forties with type 1 diabetes. The DNA for the CDR3 is TGTGCCAGCAGTGAACAGGGGCTAAGCACAGATACGCAGTATTTT. Residues: CASSEQGLSTDTQYF.